This paragraph reports one TCR beta chain. The time point: newly diagnosed GD, antithyroid drugs for less than 3 months. PBMCs provided the RNA from which the TCR library was made. This record comes from a study of regulatory T cells in long-lasting Graves disease. Construction of the TCR beta libraries employed iRepertoire HTBI primers in conjunction with Arm-PCR of CDR3 regions. TCRdb independently ran MiXCR on the multiplex PCR reads; one entry per CDR3 protein. The table lists around 400,000 distinct CDR3 sequences, approximately 16% of them singletons. The germline V gene has CDR1 SGHVS and CDR2 FQNEAQ. Trimming took 5 bases from V and 0 from J, leaving 11 bases between them. The CDR3 has 15 amino acids. This sample was shared with a second study, whose subject was T cells in Graves' hyperthyroidism and ophthalmopathy. As that report states: Newly diagnosed patients aged 18 to 65 had hyperthyroidism of under 2 months' duration.

Sample: peripheral blood mononuclear cells (PBMCs), taken at new diagnosis, from a patient treated with antithyroid drugs. The rearrangement links TRBV7-8 to TRBJ2-1; no clear D gene. The sequence was collected from a woman aged 35 to 49 with Graves disease. The DNA for the CDR3 is TGTGCCAGCAGCAAGGAGCAGAGCTCCTACAATGAGCAGTTCTTC. Translating gives CASSKEQSSYNEQFF.